Below, one TCR beta chain is given with its context. Its specificity is not known. Germline CDR1 and CDR2: SGHRS and YFSETQ. CDR3 length: 11 residues. From its re-call of the 5' RACE reads, TCRdb lists each CDR3 protein once, without DNA. The table for this sample gives 150,000 to 170,000 distinct CDR3 sequences. This entry comes from a study of T cells expressing NK-cell markers. Study-wide points: The study found dominant NKG2C+ clonotypes at roughly 1.0-7.5% of CD8+ T cells in 5 or 6 donors. For a few donors, these clonotypes were likewise the leading ones in the CD3+CD56-NKG2C+ fraction. Whether expanded NKG2C+ T cell clones recognized HCMV stayed uncertain.

The chain uses TRBV5-1 and TRBJ2-1. Material: blood T cells: a sorted CD56 or NKG2C T cell subset, CD4+ or CD8+ T cells, or bulk PBMC T cells (not recorded which). This TCR was recovered from a woman aged 50 to 60 in good health. The CDR3 protein is CASSADNEQFF.